This T cell receptor (beta chain) is drawn from a study of PD-1 blockade in mismatch repair-deficient tumors. Study context: Enrolled about 2013-2016, patients had progressing, pretreated mismatch repair-deficient cancers of about twelve types. Study-wide results and caveats: Tumor-resident clones, often undetectable pretreatment in blood, expanded then contracted after pembrolizumab.

TCRdb keeps only in-frame clones here, not all; method: immunoSEQ multiplex PCR. Of 40,000 to 60,000 clones in the sample, over 75% are singletons; the top ten hold more than 8%. TCR sequencing covered three patients who responded to pembrolizumab. Only one count was recorded for this clone. As yet, its antigen is unknown. This CDR3 contains 12 residues. Germline V gene sequence: CDR1 SQVTM, CDR2 ANQGSEA. V was shortened by 1 base and J by 5 bases, with 8 bases between the two germline ends. The V call is TRBV29-1, the J call TRBJ1-1; no clear D gene. The material was peripheral blood, obtained less than 21 weeks after starting pembrolizumab. The source is an adult with mismatch repair-deficient cancer. The CDR3 sequence: CSVEGVETEAFF. CDR3 coding DNA: TGCAGCGTTGAAGGGGTGGAGACTGAAGCTTTCTTT.